What follows are 5 T cell receptor beta chains derived from one specimen sequenced in a study of Ad26.COV2.S vaccination and SARS-CoV-2 variants. The treatment here: around 19 received Ad26.COV2.S at low or high dose, single or two shots; roughly five received placebo; per-sample allocation not given. The study sampled participants on day 63 after the first vaccine or placebo injection. Libraries were prepared by immunoSEQ multiplex PCR; TCRdb keeps only in-frame clonotypes and omits some of them. The table has roughly 380,000 clones, approximately 85% seen once; the top ten hold 3% to 4%. Source: peripheral blood, taken in a trial of Ad26.COV2.S vaccine versus placebo. The source is a person between 18 and 65 years old who received the Ad26.COV2.S COVID-19 vaccine or a placebo.

Only one count was recorded for this clone. The chain links TRBV7-9 to TRBJ2-4; 9 bases line up with TRBD1. The germline gives CDR1 SEHNR, CDR2 FQNEAQ (reference sequence). This CDR3 has 14 amino acids. V lost 4 bases, J lost 6 bases, and 4 bases stayed unmatched. CDR3 residues: CASSSDRGSNIQYF. Written as DNA, the CDR3 is TGTGCCAGCAGCTCGGACAGGGGATCAAACATTCAGTACTTC. The full variable domain, completed using reference TRBV7-9 and TRBJ2-4, is DTGVSQNPRHKITKRGQNVTFRCDPISEHNRLYWYRQTLGQGPEFLTYFQNEAQLEKSRLLSDRFSAERPKGSFSTLEIQRTEQGDSAMYLCASSSDRGSNIQYFGAGTRLSVL.

The rearrangement uses TRBV6-5 and TRBJ2-7; the match to TRBD2 covers 11 bases. The CDR3 length is 15 residues. The ends lost 6 bases at V and 4 bases at J; junction bases unmatched: 8. Per the germline V gene, CDR1 is MNHEY and CDR2 is SVGAGI. This CDR3 reads CASSDTSGSVYEQYF. The CDR3 DNA sequence: TGTGCCAGCAGCGATACTAGCGGGAGTGTTTACGAGCAGTACTTC.

The chain joins TRBV7-9 to TRBJ1-5; D gene ambiguous. The germline V gene has CDR1 SEHNR and CDR2 FQNEAQ (reference sequence). This CDR3 comprises 14 residues. V lost 2 bases to trimming and J lost 5 bases, with 10 bases between them. The CDR3 spells CASSLTTDDQPQHF. CDR3 DNA: TGTGCCAGCAGCTTAACTACAGATGATCAGCCCCAGCATTTT. The full variable domain, in which reference TRBV7-9 and TRBJ1-5 provide the parts outside the CDR3, is DTGVSQNPRHKITKRGQNVTFRCDPISEHNRLYWYRQTLGQGPEFLTYFQNEAQLEKSRLLSDRFSAERPKGSFSTLEIQRTEQGDSAMYLCASSLTTDDQPQHFGDGTRLSIL.

The chain has TRBV7-2 and TRBJ2-3, with a possible D match to TRBD1 (5 bases). Per germline, CDR1 SGHTA and CDR2 FQGNSA. The V and J ends lost 2 bases and 0 bases respectively, with 12 bases between them. The CDR3 length is 16 residues. The CDR3 protein is CASSLRQTTSTDTQYF. CDR3 DNA: TGTGCCAGCAGCTTACGACAGACCACTAGCACAGATACGCAGTATTTT.

The V and J genes are TRBV9 and TRBJ2-5; 9 bases agree with TRBD2. The germline gives CDR1 SGDLS, CDR2 YYNGEE. The CDR3 is 16 amino acids. Trimming at V came to 0 bases and at J to 5 bases, leaving 8 bases not matched to a gene. The CDR3 coding sequence is TGTGCCAGCAGCGTAGGGAATAGCGGGGGCGGGGAGACCCAGTACTTC. Its translation is CASSVGNSGGGETQYF.